Below are 16 T cell receptor beta chains sequenced from a single sample in a study of response to subunit inactivated influenza vaccine. TCRdb re-called the RT-PCR reads with MiXCR, one entry per CDR3 protein. The sample lists 530,000 or so distinct CDR3 sequences, approximately 12% seen once, with more than 8.5% in the top ten. Source: PBMCs from blood, taken on the day of vaccination. The receptors here all came from a man between 50 and 59 years old who received an inactivated influenza vaccine.

The sample holds a few counts of this clonotype. This chain uses TRBV12-3 or TRBV12-4 with TRBJ2-1, with D possibly being TRBD1 or TRBD2 (5 bases each). V lost 4 bases, J lost 2 bases, and 21 bases lay in between. The length of the CDR3 is 18 residues. The CDR3, as DNA: TGTGCCAGCAGTTCCCGAACTACCGGGACCTCGACCTACAATGAGCAGTTCTTC. Protein sequence: CASSSRTTGTSTYNEQFF.

This clonotype was recorded a few times. V usage is TRBV10-2 and J usage is TRBJ1-6; TRBD1 is a possible D gene (5 bases). The length of the CDR3 is 16 residues. Trimming took off 0 bases at V and 0 bases at J, with 6 bases between the two ends. Germline V gene data show CDR1 as WSHSY and CDR2 as SAAADI. CDR3 coding DNA: TGCGCCAGCAGTGAGTCTCAGGGCTCCTATAATTCACCCCTCCACTTT. The encoded protein is CASSESQGSYNSPLHF.

By its share, this clonotype is medium-sized. J is TRBJ2-3 and V is TRBV12-3 or TRBV12-4, with D perhaps matching TRBD2 (5 bases). CDR3 length: 14 residues. V shed 7 bases and J shed 8 bases, with 19 bases lying between them. CDR3 in DNA: TGTGCCAGCACCCCGGGATCGCGGACGGGTACGCAGTATTTT. This encodes CASTPGSRTGTQYF.

The chain carries TRBV6-6 and TRBJ1-1; D unresolved. CDR1 is MNHNY and CDR2 is SVGAGI in the germline V gene (reference sequence). Trimming shortened V by 0 bases and J by 0 bases, and 2 bases separated the two germline ends. CDR3 length: 13 residues. The CDR3 reads CASSYSVNTEAFF. CDR3 in DNA: TGTGCCAGCAGTTACTCTGTGAACACTGAAGCTTTCTTT.

The chain recombines TRBV20-1 with TRBJ1-1, with TRBD1 matching over 7 bases. Per the germline V gene, CDR1 is DFQATT and CDR2 is SNEGSKA (reference sequence). The junction had 9 bases not matched to a gene; V was cut back by 5 bases and J by 12 bases. The CDR3 runs to 11 residues. CDR3 DNA sequence: TGCAGTGCTTCCGAAACAGGGGCGCCTTTCTTT. This gives the protein CSASETGAPFF.

This clonotype was seen a handful of times. The chain is built from TRBV5-1 and TRBJ1-1, with a possible D match to TRBD1 (6 bases). Trimming cost V 4 bases and J 5 bases, with 18 bases left between them. The CDR3 is 15 amino acids. Germline lookup yields CDR1 SGHRS and CDR2 YFSETQ. CDR3 sequence: CASSDQGGRRTEAFF. The DNA for the CDR3 is TGCGCCAGCAGCGATCAAGGGGGAAGGAGGACTGAAGCTTTCTTT.

In this sample, this clonotype turned up a few times. The V gene is TRBV12-3 or TRBV12-4, the J gene TRBJ2-1, with TRBD2 matching 10 bases. The CDR3 loop spans 15 amino acids. V lost 3 bases and J lost 6; bases outside the gene matches: 5. CDR3 residues: CASSFASGSPNEQFF. The CDR3, as DNA: TGTGCCAGCAGTTTCGCTAGCGGGAGCCCCAATGAGCAGTTCTTC.

A few counts support this clonotype. The J gene is TRBJ2-3, the V gene TRBV5-1, with a tentative D call TRBD2 (6 bases). The CDR3 covers 16 residues. V lost 5 bases, J lost 5 bases, and 21 bases lay in between. CDR1 and CDR2 from the germline V gene are SGHRS and YFSETQ. The CDR3 DNA is TGCGCCAGCAGTTTCATGGGCGGGATGGGTCAAGATACGCAGTATTTT. Translating it yields CASSFMGGMGQDTQYF.

The sample holds a few counts of this clonotype. V usage is TRBV5-1 and J usage is TRBJ2-3; 7 bases are shared with TRBD1. The V gene's germline CDR1 is SGHRS and CDR2 YFSETQ. The CDR3 has 14 residues. With V trimmed by 3 bases and J by 4 bases, 5 bases remained unmatched. The CDR3 DNA reads as TGCGCCAGCAGCTATGACAGGGACGCAGATACGCAGTATTTT. Its translation is CASSYDRDADTQYF.

The J gene is TRBJ2-7, the V gene TRBV2, with TRBD1 matching over 7 bases. The CDR3 sequence is 12 residues long. V lost 4 bases and J lost 9; bases outside the gene matches: 6. Germline V gene sequence: CDR1 SNHLY, CDR2 FYNNEI. CDR3 DNA: TGTGCCAGCAGTGGGGACAGCCAAAGGCAGTACTTC. This sequence encodes CASSGDSQRQYF.

The V gene is TRBV3-1, the J gene TRBJ1-4; the match to TRBD1 covers 7 bases. The germline gives CDR1 LGHDT, CDR2 YNNKEL (reference sequence). The V and J ends lost 4 bases and 8 bases, in that order; junction bases with no gene match: 13. The length of the CDR3 is 16 residues. The CDR3 spells CASSRKQGSGSEKLFF. Written as DNA, the CDR3 is TGTGCCAGCAGCCGCAAACAGGGGAGTGGATCGGAAAAACTGTTTTTT.

This clonotype has a handful of counts. The gene calls are TRBV12-3 or TRBV12-4 and TRBJ2-2; D is ambiguous. V was trimmed by 3 bases and J by 2 bases, leaving 7 bases between them. The length of the CDR3 is 14 residues. The CDR3 DNA reads TGTGCCAGCAGTTTTGTCCCTAACACCGGGGAGCTGTTTTTT. Amino acid sequence: CASSFVPNTGELFF.

This clonotype was recorded a few times. J is TRBJ2-7 and V is TRBV29-1, with TRBD1 matching 8 bases. V shed 4 bases and J 3 bases; nucleotides not matched to a gene: 2. Germline CDR1 SQVTM, CDR2 ANQGSEA. This CDR3 has 12 amino acids. In DNA form, the CDR3 reads TGCAGCGTTGGGACAGGGAACTACGAGCAGTACTTC. It specifies CSVGTGNYEQYF.

The rearrangement joins TRBV20-1 to TRBJ2-4; TRBD2 might be the D (6 bases). Germline values: CDR1 DFQATT, CDR2 SNEGSKA (reference sequence). V lost 0 bases and J 8 bases, leaving 17 bases between the germline ends. The CDR3 covers 15 residues. The CDR3 DNA reads as TGCAGTGCTAGAGATCCCCCCCCGGGAGCGGACATTCAGTACTTC. Translated: CSARDPPPGADIQYF.

This clonotype was observed many times. The chain links TRBV12-3 or TRBV12-4 to TRBJ2-7; no clear D gene. Trimming pared 5 bases from V and 6 bases from J, leaving 14 bases between. The CDR3 spans 13 residues. CDR3 region: CASSTGRVGEQYF. Here the CDR3 DNA reads TGTGCCAGCAGTACCGGGCGCGTGGGCGAGCAGTACTTC.

In its sample, this clonotype was seen a few times. The chain has TRBV7-2 and TRBJ1-5; unclear D gene. The CDR3 contains 14 residues. The V end was cut by 8 bases, the J end by 3 bases, with 14 bases between. Germline-derived CDR1 and CDR2 are SGHTA and FQGNSA. The CDR3 nucleotides read TGTGCCAGCGCATCGGACCGATACAATCAGCCCCAGCATTTT. This gives the protein CASASDRYNQPQHF.